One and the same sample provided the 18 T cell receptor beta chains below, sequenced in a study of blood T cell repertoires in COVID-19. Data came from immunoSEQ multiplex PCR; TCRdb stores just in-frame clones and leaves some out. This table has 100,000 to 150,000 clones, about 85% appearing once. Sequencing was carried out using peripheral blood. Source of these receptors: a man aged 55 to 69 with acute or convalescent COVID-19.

The chain's CDR3 is CASSLVAGPMGSQPQHF. CDR3 DNA: TGTGCCAGCAGCTTGGTGGCGGGGCCCATGGGATCTCAGCCCCAGCATTTT. The chain combines TRBV5-5 with TRBJ1-5; a possible D gene is TRBD1 (5 bases). This CDR3 region has 17 residues. Germline-derived CDR1 and CDR2 are SGHKS and YYEKEE (reference sequence). The ends were cut back, 0 bases at V and 6 bases at J, with 19 bases in the middle. The full variable domain, completed using reference TRBV5-5 and TRBJ1-5, is DAGVTQSPTHLIKTRGQQVTLRCSPISGHKSVSWYQQVLGQGPQFIFQYYEKEERGRGNFPDRFSARQFPNYSSELNVNALLLGDSALYLCASSLVAGPMGSQPQHFGDGTRLSIL.

The CDR3 loop reads CASSRTSGSRDEQFF. CDR3 DNA sequence: TGTGCCAGCAGCCGGACTAGCGGGAGTAGGGATGAGCAGTTCTTC. This rearrangement joins TRBV28 to TRBJ2-1, with 13 bases fitting TRBD2. V shed 6 bases and J 8 bases; nucleotides not matched to a gene: 7. CDR3 size: 15 residues. CDR1 and CDR2 from the germline V gene are MDHEN and SYDVKM.

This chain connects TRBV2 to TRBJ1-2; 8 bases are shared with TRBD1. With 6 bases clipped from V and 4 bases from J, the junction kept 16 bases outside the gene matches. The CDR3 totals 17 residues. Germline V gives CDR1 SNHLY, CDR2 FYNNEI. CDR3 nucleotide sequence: TGTGCCAGCAGCCAAGAGGGACTCACAGGGGGGATCTATGGCTACACCTTC. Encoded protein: CASSQEGLTGGIYGYTF. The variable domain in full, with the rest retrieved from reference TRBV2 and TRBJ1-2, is EPEVTQTPSHQVTQMGQEVILRCVPISNHLYFYWYRQILGQKVEFLVSFYNNEISEKSEIFDDQFSVERPDGSNFTLKIRSTKLEDSAMYFCASSQEGLTGGIYGYTFGSGTRLTVV.

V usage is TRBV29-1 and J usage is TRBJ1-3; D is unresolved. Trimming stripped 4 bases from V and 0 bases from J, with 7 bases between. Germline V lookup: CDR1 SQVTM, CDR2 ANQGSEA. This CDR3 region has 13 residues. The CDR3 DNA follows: TGCAGCGTTGTGGAGAACTCTGGAAACACCATATATTTT. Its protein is CSVVENSGNTIYF.

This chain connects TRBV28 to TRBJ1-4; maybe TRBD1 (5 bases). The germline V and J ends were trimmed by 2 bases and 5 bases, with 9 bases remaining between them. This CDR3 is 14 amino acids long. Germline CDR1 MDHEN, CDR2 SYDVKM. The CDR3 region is CASSLGGGNEKLFF. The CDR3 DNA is TGTGCCAGCAGTTTAGGGGGGGGAAATGAAAAACTGTTTTTT.

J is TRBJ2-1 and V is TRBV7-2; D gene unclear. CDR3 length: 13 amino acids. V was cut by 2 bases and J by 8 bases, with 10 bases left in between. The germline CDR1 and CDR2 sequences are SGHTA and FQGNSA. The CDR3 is CASSLNRGDEQFF. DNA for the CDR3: TGTGCCAGCAGCTTAAACCGAGGCGATGAGCAGTTCTTC.

CDR3 coding DNA: TGCGCCAGCAGTGGACTTCACGAAGGGGGCACCGGGGAGCTGTTTTTT. Encoded protein: CASSGLHEGGTGELFF. The rearrangement joins TRBV10-2 to TRBJ2-2, with D perhaps matching TRBD1 (6 bases). Trimming removed 4 bases at V and 4 bases at J, with 16 bases between. The germline CDR1 and CDR2 sequences are WSHSY and SAAADI. The length of the CDR3 is 16 residues.

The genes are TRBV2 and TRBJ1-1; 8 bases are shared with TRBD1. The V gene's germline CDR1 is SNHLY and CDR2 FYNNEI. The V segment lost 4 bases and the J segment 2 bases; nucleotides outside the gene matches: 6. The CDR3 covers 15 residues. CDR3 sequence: CASSGTDRGNTEAFF. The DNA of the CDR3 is TGTGCCAGCAGTGGTACCGACAGGGGAAACACTGAAGCTTTCTTT. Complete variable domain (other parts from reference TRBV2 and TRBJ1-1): EPEVTQTPSHQVTQMGQEVILRCVPISNHLYFYWYRQILGQKVEFLVSFYNNEISEKSEIFDDQFSVERPDGSNFTLKIRSTKLEDSAMYFCASSGTDRGNTEAFFGQGTRLTVV.

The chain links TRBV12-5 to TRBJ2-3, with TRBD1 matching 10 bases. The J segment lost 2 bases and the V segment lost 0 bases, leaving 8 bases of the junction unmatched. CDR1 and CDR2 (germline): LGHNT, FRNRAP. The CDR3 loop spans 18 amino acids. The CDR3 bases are TGTGCTAGTGGTTTGGTAATCGGGACAGGGGTCCTCACAGATACGCAGTATTTT. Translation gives CASGLVIGTGVLTDTQYF.

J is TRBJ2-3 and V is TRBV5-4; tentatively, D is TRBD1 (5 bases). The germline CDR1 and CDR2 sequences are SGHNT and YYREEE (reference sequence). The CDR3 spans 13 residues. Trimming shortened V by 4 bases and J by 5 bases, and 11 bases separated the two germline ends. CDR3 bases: TGTGCCAGCAGCCCACCTCAGGGAGATACGCAGTATTTT. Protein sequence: CASSPPQGDTQYF.

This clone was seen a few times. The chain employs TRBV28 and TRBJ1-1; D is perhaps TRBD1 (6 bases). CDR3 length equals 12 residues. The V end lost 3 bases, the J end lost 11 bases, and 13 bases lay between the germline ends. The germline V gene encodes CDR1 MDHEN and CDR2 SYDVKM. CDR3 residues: CASSFGGRSAFF. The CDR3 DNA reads TGTGCCAGCAGTTTTGGGGGCCGATCTGCTTTCTTT.

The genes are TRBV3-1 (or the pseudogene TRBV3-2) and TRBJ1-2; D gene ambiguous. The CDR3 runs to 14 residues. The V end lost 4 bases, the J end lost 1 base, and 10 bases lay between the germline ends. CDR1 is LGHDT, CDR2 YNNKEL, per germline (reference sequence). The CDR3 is CASSLGGVNYGYTF. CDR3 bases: TGTGCCAGCAGCCTGGGCGGGGTTAACTATGGCTACACCTTC.

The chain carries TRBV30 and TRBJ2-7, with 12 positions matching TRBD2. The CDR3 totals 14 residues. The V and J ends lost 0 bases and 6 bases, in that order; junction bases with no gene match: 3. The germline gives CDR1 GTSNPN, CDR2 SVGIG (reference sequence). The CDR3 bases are TGTGCCTGGAGTGTACGACTAGCGGGAGTCGAGCAGTACTTC. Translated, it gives CAWSVRLAGVEQYF.

CDR3 amino acids: CASSLLAGEETQYF. The CDR3 nucleotides read TGTGCCAGCAGCTTGCTGGCAGGGGAGGAGACCCAGTACTTC. The rearrangement links TRBV5-6 to TRBJ2-5; a weak D match, TRBD1 (6 bases). This CDR3 is 14 amino acids long. CDR1 SGHDT and CDR2 YYEEEE come from the germline V gene. V was pared by 1 base and J by 5 bases, with 12 bases between.

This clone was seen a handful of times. The CDR3 here is CASSPTPYSGNTIYF. Here the CDR3 DNA reads TGTGCCAGCAGTCCCACTCCTTACTCTGGAAACACCATATATTTT. The genes are TRBV6-5 and TRBJ1-3; D gene unclear. In germline, CDR1 is MNHEY, CDR2 SVGAGI. This CDR3 contains 15 residues. Trimming stripped 5 bases from V and 0 bases from J, with 11 bases between.

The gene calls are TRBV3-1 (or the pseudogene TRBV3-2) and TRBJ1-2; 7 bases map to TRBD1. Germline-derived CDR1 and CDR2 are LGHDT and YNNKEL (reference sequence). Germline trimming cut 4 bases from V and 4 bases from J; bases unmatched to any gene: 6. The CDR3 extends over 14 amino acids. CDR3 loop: CASSRKGQLYGYTF. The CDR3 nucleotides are TGTGCCAGCAGCCGTAAGGGACAGCTCTATGGCTACACCTTC.

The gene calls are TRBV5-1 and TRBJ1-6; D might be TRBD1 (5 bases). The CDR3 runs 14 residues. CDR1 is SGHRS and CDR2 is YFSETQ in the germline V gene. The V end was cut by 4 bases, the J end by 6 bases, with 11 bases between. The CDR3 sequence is CASSTGGFNSPLHF. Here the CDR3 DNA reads TGCGCCAGCAGCACTGGGGGGTTTAATTCACCCCTCCACTTT.

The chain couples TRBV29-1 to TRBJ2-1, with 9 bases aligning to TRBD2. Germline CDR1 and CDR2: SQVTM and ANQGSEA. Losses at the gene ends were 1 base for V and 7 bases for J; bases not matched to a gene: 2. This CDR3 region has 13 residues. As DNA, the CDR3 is TGCAGCGTTGAAGGGACTAGCGATAATGAGCAGTTCTTC. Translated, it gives CSVEGTSDNEQFF.